This record looks at one T cell receptor beta chain sequence and its context. Its specificity is unknown. This CDR3 contains 13 residues. Germline V lookup: CDR1 SQVTM, CDR2 ANQGSEA. With 4 bases removed from V and 0 bases from J, the gap between germline ends came to 7 bases. DNA at approximately 200 ng, about 30,000 T cell genomes, went into sorted-subset replicate PCRs. Sequenced by immunoSEQ multiplex PCR; TCRdb stores in-frame clones only, minus some. The table includes about 2.4 million clones, roughly nine tenths detected once. CD45RA+ naive and CD45RA-negative memory subsets were separated from CD4+ cells. This entry is derived from a study of shared clonotypes between healthy human individuals. Findings and caveats of the study: Clonotype sharing among donors, it was expected, would be affected by sequencing depth.

V usage is TRBV29-1 and J usage is TRBJ2-1, with D uncertain. The sequencing sample was made of naive CD4+ T cells sorted from blood. The subset was: CD45RA+ positively selected. The TCR was taken from a man between 18 and 29 years old in good health. The CDR3 DNA is TGCAGCGTTGGAGGCATCTCCTACAATGAGCAGTTCTTC. Translation: CSVGGISYNEQFF.